The next 18 T cell receptor beta chains were all read from a single sample in a study of patients and donors after allogeneic stem cell transplantation. TCRdb re-called the RT-PCR reads through MiXCR, storing one row per CDR3 protein. The sample consists of roughly 940,000 distinct CDR3 sequences, about a sixth of them appearing once. Sequencing was done on a sample of blood, either unsorted or a sorted T cell fraction (not recorded which). The receptor source for this set is a human donor who was either an allogeneic HSCT recipient or a stem cell or donor lymphocyte infusion donor (not recorded which). It is not recorded whose cells these are; they may come from a transplant donor.

J is TRBJ1-1 and V is TRBV20-1; no clear D. The CDR3 spans 17 residues. Trimming left V 0 bases short and J 0 bases short, with 17 bases between. Germline CDR1 DFQATT, CDR2 SNEGSKA (reference sequence). CDR3 nucleotides: TGCAGTGCTAGAGATATTTTTGGGCGAGGGATGAACACTGAAGCTTTCTTT. Its translation is CSARDIFGRGMNTEAFF.

CDR3 sequence (DNA): TGTGCCAGCAGCCTGGACAGGCTCGCTGGAAACACCATATATTTT. Translation: CASSLDRLAGNTIYF. The chain combines TRBV5-6 with TRBJ1-3; TRBD1 aligns across 7 bases. J gave up 2 bases and V 4 bases, and 6 bases lay outside the gene matches. Looked up from germline, CDR1 is SGHDT and CDR2 is YYEEEE. This CDR3 is built from 15 residues.

This clonotype has only a few counts. The chain joins TRBV5-1 to TRBJ2-3; D is uncertain. CDR3 size: 16 residues. Germline assignment: CDR1 SGHRS and CDR2 YFSETQ. V shed 0 bases and J shed 0 bases, with 11 bases lying between them. CDR3 protein: CASSLEVRSSTDTQYF. Here the CDR3 DNA reads TGCGCCAGCAGCTTGGAAGTCAGGAGTAGCACAGATACGCAGTATTTT.

In its sample, this clonotype was seen a few times. The chain is built from TRBV3-1 and TRBJ2-3; D possibly corresponds to TRBD2 (5 bases). This CDR3 is 18 amino acids long. Germline CDR1 reads LGHDT; CDR2 reads YNNKEL (reference sequence). Trimming left V 0 bases short and J 0 bases short, with 16 bases between. CDR3 sequence reads: CASSQEGPYGVSTDTQYF. The CDR3, as DNA: TGTGCCAGCAGCCAAGAAGGCCCCTACGGGGTTAGCACAGATACGCAGTATTTT.

The chain's CDR3 is CSARDSGTEQETQYF. CDR3 in DNA: TGCAGTGCTAGAGATAGTGGAACAGAACAAGAGACCCAGTACTTC. The gene calls are TRBV20-1 and TRBJ2-5; D not certain. CDR3 length equals 15 residues. Germline V gene sequence: CDR1 DFQATT, CDR2 SNEGSKA (reference sequence). V was shortened by 0 bases and J by 2 bases, with 13 bases between the two germline ends.

The chain couples TRBV6-5 to TRBJ2-1; D uncertain. V lost 6 bases, J lost 6 bases, and 12 bases lay in between. Germline V gene data show CDR1 as MNHEY and CDR2 as SVGAGI. CDR3 length: 13 residues. The CDR3 sequence is CASSYRWSNEQFF. In nucleotides, the CDR3 is TGTGCCAGCAGCTACCGATGGTCCAATGAGCAGTTCTTC.

This clonotype showed up just a few times. The chain has TRBV27 and TRBJ2-5; no clear D. In germline, CDR1 is MNHEY, CDR2 SMNVEV (reference sequence). Trimming removed 5 bases at V and 5 bases at J, with 12 bases between. This CDR3 comprises 13 residues. The CDR3 here is CASSDWSQETQYF. In nucleotides, the CDR3 is TGTGCCAGCAGTGATTGGAGCCAGGAGACCCAGTACTTC.

The gene calls are TRBV4-1 and TRBJ2-5, with D possibly matching TRBD1 (6 bases). The V and J ends lost 5 bases and 8 bases respectively, with 15 bases between them. CDR1 MGHRA and CDR2 YSYEKL come from the germline V gene. This CDR3 region has 13 residues. The CDR3: CASSGQKKSTQYF. In DNA, the CDR3 is TGCGCCAGCAGCGGACAGAAGAAGAGTACCCAGTACTTC.

This clonotype was seen only a few times. V is TRBV11-2 and J is TRBJ2-3; perhaps TRBD1 as D (5 bases). The CDR3 totals 18 residues. Germline CDR1 reads SGHAT; CDR2 reads FQNNGV. V lost 0 bases, J lost 0 bases, and 16 bases lay in between. The chain's CDR3 is CASSLDAMGRPSTDTQYF. The CDR3 region has the DNA TGTGCCAGCAGCTTAGATGCTATGGGGCGGCCTAGCACAGATACGCAGTATTTT.

V and J are TRBV20-1 and TRBJ2-5, with 12 bases matching TRBD1. Germline values: CDR1 DFQATT, CDR2 SNEGSKA (reference sequence). The CDR3 length is 17 residues. The V and J ends lost 4 bases and 5 bases, in that order; junction bases with no gene match: 14. The CDR3 reads CSATRDGTGGAPETQYF. Here the CDR3 DNA reads TGCAGTGCTACCCGCGATGGGACAGGGGGCGCCCCGGAGACCCAGTACTTC.

This chain links TRBV5-5 with TRBJ1-5; no clear D. The CDR3 totals 13 residues. Germline CDR1 and CDR2: SGHKS and YYEKEE (reference sequence). Trimming shortened V by 4 bases and J by 5 bases, and 10 bases separated the two germline ends. CDR3 sequence (DNA): TGTGCCAGCAGCCCTCTTGAGGATCAGCCCCAGCATTTT. Translating gives CASSPLEDQPQHF. The whole variable domain, remainder taken from reference TRBV5-5 and TRBJ1-5, is DAGVTQSPTHLIKTRGQQVTLRCSPISGHKSVSWYQQVLGQGPQFIFQYYEKEERGRGNFPDRFSARQFPNYSSELNVNALLLGDSALYLCASSPLEDQPQHFGDGTRLSIL.

V gene TRBV12-3 or TRBV12-4 combines with J gene TRBJ1-2; D is ambiguous. The ends were cut back, 7 bases at V and 8 bases at J, with 17 bases in the middle. The CDR3 sequence is 13 residues long. CDR3 residues: CASTPDGVVGYTF. The CDR3, as DNA: TGTGCCAGCACCCCCGACGGAGTGGTGGGCTACACCTTC.

The rearrangement links TRBV30 to TRBJ2-7; the D is unclear. The CDR3 contains 12 residues. CDR1 and CDR2 from the germline V gene are GTSNPN and SVGIG (reference sequence). V dropped 0 bases and J dropped 4 bases, with 7 bases sitting between them. The CDR3: CAWSVTSYEQYF. The CDR3 DNA sequence: TGTGCCTGGAGTGTAACCTCGTACGAGCAGTACTTC.

The chain uses TRBV20-1 and TRBJ2-6; D unclear. The CDR3 has 16 amino acids. Germline V CDR1 and CDR2: DFQATT, SNEGSKA (reference sequence). Trimming removed 6 bases from V and 3 bases from J, with 18 bases in between. CDR3 amino acids: CSASTTRVVGANVLTF. The CDR3 coding sequence is TGCAGTGCCAGTACTACACGGGTTGTTGGGGCCAACGTCCTGACTTTC.

The V call is TRBV29-1, the J call TRBJ2-7; 13 bases fit TRBD2. The CDR3 is 14 amino acids. The germline gives CDR1 SQVTM, CDR2 ANQGSEA. After removal of 3 bases from V and 4 bases from J, the junction contained 3 bases not matched to a gene. CDR3 nucleotides: TGCAGCGTTGACACTAGCGGGAGGGGGTACGAGCAGTACTTC. Amino acids: CSVDTSGRGYEQYF.

This clonotype was detected ten times or more. The V gene is TRBV6-5, the J gene TRBJ1-4; tentatively, D is TRBD1 (5 bases). The germline V and J ends were trimmed by 6 bases and 8 bases, with 7 bases remaining between them. CDR1 and CDR2 from the germline V gene are MNHEY and SVGAGI. The CDR3 runs to 11 residues. CDR3 DNA sequence: TGTGCCAGCAGGGGGGACGAAAAACTGTTTTTT. Its protein product is CASRGDEKLFF.

The chain has TRBV29-1 and TRBJ2-1; perhaps D is TRBD1 or TRBD2 (5 bases each). CDR1 SQVTM and CDR2 ANQGSEA come from the germline V gene. Trimming stripped 4 bases from V and 8 bases from J, with 18 bases between. CDR3 length: 14 amino acids. The CDR3 nucleotides read TGCAGCGTTGGGGCCGGGACCTTAGGCGATGAGCAGTTCTTC. Amino acids: CSVGAGTLGDEQFF.

This clonotype has only a few counts. The chain carries TRBV6-1 and TRBJ2-2, with D perhaps TRBD1 or TRBD2 (5 bases each). The CDR3 length is 15 residues. CDR1 is MNHNS, CDR2 SASEGT, per germline. Between the trimmed V and J ends, which lost 6 bases and 0 bases, there was a span of 11 bases. This chain's CDR3 is CASRTGGSNTGELFF. CDR3 in DNA: TGTGCCAGCAGAACTGGGGGTTCGAACACCGGGGAGCTGTTTTTT.